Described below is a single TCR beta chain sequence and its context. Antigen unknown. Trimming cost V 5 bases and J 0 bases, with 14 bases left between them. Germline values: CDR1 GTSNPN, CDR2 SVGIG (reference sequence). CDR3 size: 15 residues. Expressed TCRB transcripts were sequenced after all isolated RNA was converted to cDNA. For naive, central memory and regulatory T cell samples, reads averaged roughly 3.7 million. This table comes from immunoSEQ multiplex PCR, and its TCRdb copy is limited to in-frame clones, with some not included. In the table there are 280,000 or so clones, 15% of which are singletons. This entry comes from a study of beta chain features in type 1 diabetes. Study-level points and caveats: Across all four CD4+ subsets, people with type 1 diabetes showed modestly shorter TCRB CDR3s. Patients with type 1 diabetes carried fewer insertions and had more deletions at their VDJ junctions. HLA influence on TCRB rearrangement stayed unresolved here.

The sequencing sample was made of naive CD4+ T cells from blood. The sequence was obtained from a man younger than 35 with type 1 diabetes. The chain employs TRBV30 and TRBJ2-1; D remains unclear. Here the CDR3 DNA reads TGTGCCTGGTCTCGGGTCGCTTACTCCTACAATGAGCAGTTCTTC. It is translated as CAWSRVAYSYNEQFF.